A selection of T cell receptor beta chains follows, all from one sample in a study of blood T cell repertoires in COVID-19. The method was immunoSEQ multiplex PCR; TCRdb's version includes in-frame clones alone and lacks a portion of them. The sample holds more than 65,000 clones, over 70% seen once. The sequenced sample was peripheral blood. The receptors here all came from a woman in her seventies with acute or convalescent COVID-19. The CDR3 runs from the conserved cysteine through the conserved F or W. Each record gives: clone size, J gene, D gene, V gene, CDR3 protein, CDR3 DNA. D genes are given only for firm matches. Clone size is given for some rows only: seen once, a few or many times, or a class if the clone is expanded.

- | TRBJ2-7 | - | TRBV12-3/TRBV12-4 | CASSSVGEQYF | TGTGCCAGCAGTTCTGTCGGCGAGCAGTACTTC
- | TRBJ2-7 | TRBD2 | TRBV3-1/TRBV3-2 | CASSLSGGASYEQYF | TGTGCCAGCAGCTTAAGCGGGGGCGCTTCCTACGAGCAGTACTTC
- | TRBJ1-2 | TRBD1 | TRBV29-1 | CSVGTGVLNGYTF | TGCAGCGTTGGGACAGGGGTCCTTAATGGCTACACCTTC
- | TRBJ1-3 | - | TRBV28 | CASSGAGDSSGNTIYF | TGTGCCAGCAGTGGTGCCGGGGACTCCTCTGGAAACACCATATATTTT
once | TRBJ2-1 | - | TRBV5-1 | CASRGGGNSYNEQFF | TGCGCCAGCCGAGGGGGCGGGAACTCCTACAATGAGCAGTTCTTC
- | TRBJ2-5 | - | TRBV28 | CASSWGRGGTQYF | TGTGCCAGCAGTTGGGGCAGGGGCGGGACCCAGTACTTC
- | TRBJ1-2 | TRBD1 | TRBV5-1 | CASSLGQGNYGYTF | TGCGCCAGCAGCTTGGGACAGGGGAATTATGGCTACACCTTC
- | TRBJ1-6 | - | TRBV9 | CASQRGVDNSPLHF | TGTGCCAGCCAGCGGGGAGTGGATAATTCACCCCTCCACTTT
- | TRBJ2-6 | TRBD1 | TRBV18 | CASSPRGTGSSGANVLTF | TGTGCCAGCTCACCCCGGGGGACAGGGAGCTCTGGGGCCAACGTCCTGACTTTC
- | TRBJ2-7 | TRBD1 | TRBV19 | CASSAGTGGIYEQYF | TGTGCCAGTAGTGCCGGGACAGGAGGAATCTACGAGCAGTACTTC
once | TRBJ2-7 | TRBD1 | TRBV10-1 | CASLGDSFSYEQYF | TGCGCCAGCCTTGGGGACAGTTTCTCCTACGAGCAGTACTTC
- | TRBJ1-1 | TRBD1 | TRBV30 | CAWSAPTGGTEAFF | TGTGCCTGGAGTGCTCCCACAGGGGGCACTGAAGCTTTCTTT
- | TRBJ1-2 | TRBD1 | TRBV2 | CASSGGTGQGQFSNYGYTF | TGTGCCAGCAGTGGAGGAACGGGACAGGGGCAATTTTCTAACTATGGCTACACCTTC
once | TRBJ2-2 | - | TRBV10-3 | CAISAGNTGELFF | TGTGCCATCAGTGCGGGAAACACCGGGGAGCTGTTTTTT
- | TRBJ2-3 | TRBD1 | TRBV10-3 | CAIRGQGGQDTQYF | TGTGCCATCAGAGGACAGGGCGGGCAAGATACGCAGTATTTT
- | TRBJ2-1 | TRBD2 | TRBV28 | CAGGKTSGSYNEQFF | TGTGCCGGGGGAAAAACTAGCGGTTCCTACAATGAGCAGTTCTTC
many | TRBJ2-5 | - | TRBV27 | CASSLGAGRQETQYF | TGTGCCAGCAGTTTAGGAGCAGGGAGGCAAGAGACCCAGTACTTC
- | TRBJ1-2 | - | TRBV5-6 | CASNPDGGVGYTF | TGTGCCAGCAACCCCGACGGGGGTGTTGGCTACACCTTC
- | TRBJ2-7 | TRBD1 | TRBV3-1/TRBV3-2 | CASSQEQGVTYEQYF | TGTGCCAGCAGCCAAGAACAGGGGGTTACCTACGAGCAGTACTTC
few | TRBJ1-5 | TRBD1 | TRBV19 | CARPSPGQGGMGDRPQHF | TGTGCCAGGCCTTCCCCGGGACAGGGGGGAATGGGGGATCGGCCCCAGCATTTT
- | TRBJ1-5 | TRBD1 | TRBV19 | CASSIDHEDRRINQPQHF | TGTGCCAGTAGTATAGATCACGAGGACAGGAGAATCAATCAGCCCCAGCATTTT
- | TRBJ2-7 | - | TRBV28 | CASSSGGAFLGEQYF | TGTGCCAGCAGTTCCGGCGGGGCTTTTCTGGGCGAGCAGTACTTC
- | TRBJ2-7 | TRBD2 | TRBV11-3 | CASSSGLAGVDEQYF | TGTGCCAGCAGCTCCGGACTAGCGGGAGTAGACGAGCAGTACTTC
- | TRBJ2-7 | TRBD1 | TRBV28 | CASSPTDREVEQYF | TGTGCCAGCAGTCCAACGGACAGGGAAGTAGAGCAGTACTTC
- | TRBJ1-3 | TRBD1 | TRBV9 | CASSVSGQGTGNTIYF | TGTGCCAGCAGCGTCTCAGGACAGGGCACGGGAAACACCATATATTTT
- | TRBJ1-4 | - | TRBV6-5 | CASSYSRPTNEKLFF | TGTGCCAGCAGTTACTCGAGGCCAACTAATGAAAAACTGTTTTTT
- | TRBJ2-5 | - | TRBV30 | CAWSVVWREETQYF | TGTGCCTGGAGTGTAGTTTGGCGGGAAGAGACCCAGTACTTC
- | TRBJ2-7 | - | TRBV5-1 | CASSSSTGSYEQYF | TGCGCCAGCAGCTCATCTACAGGGTCGTACGAGCAGTACTTC
few | TRBJ2-7 | TRBD1 | TRBV10-3 | CAISESPGQGNHEQYF | TGTGCCATCAGTGAGAGCCCGGGACAGGGGAACCACGAGCAGTACTTC
- | TRBJ1-4 | TRBD1 | TRBV28 | CASSPGDRKNEKLFF | TGTGCCAGCAGTCCGGGGGACAGAAAAAATGAAAAACTGTTTTTT
few | TRBJ2-7 | TRBD1 | TRBV19 | CASSKTGGFYEQYF | TGTGCCAGTAGTAAGACAGGGGGCTTCTACGAGCAGTACTTC
- | TRBJ2-2 | TRBD2 | TRBV6-5 | CASSLPLAGVGELFF | TGTGCCAGCAGTCTGCCCCTTGCGGGGGTCGGGGAGCTGTTTTTT
- | TRBJ1-6 | - | TRBV27 | CASSHHREGSPLHF | TGTGCCAGCAGTCACCACAGGGAGGGGTCACCCCTCCACTTT
few | TRBJ1-1 | - | TRBV19 | CASSRRAGNTEAFF | TGTGCCAGTAGTAGGCGGGCGGGGAACACTGAAGCTTTCTTT
once | TRBJ1-4 | - | TRBV28 | CASTDTGRNEKLFF | TGTGCCAGCACCGATACAGGGAGAAATGAAAAACTGTTTTTT
- | TRBJ1-2 | TRBD1 | TRBV5-1 | CASSLGGQANYGYTF | TGCGCCAGCAGCTTGGGGGGACAGGCTAACTATGGCTACACCTTC
few | TRBJ1-6 | TRBD1 | TRBV28 | CASSLLGQGGSPLHF | TGTGCCAGCAGTTTATTAGGACAGGGCGGTTCACCCCTCCACTTT
- | TRBJ1-2 | TRBD1 | TRBV6-4 | CASSADRTYYGYTF | TGTGCCAGCAGTGCGGACAGGACTTACTATGGCTACACCTTC
- | TRBJ1-3 | TRBD1 | TRBV12-3/TRBV12-4 | CASPDRVNTIYF | TGTGCCAGCCCGGACAGGGTCAACACCATATATTTT
- | TRBJ1-2 | - | TRBV5-4 | CASSLPGAYGYTF | TGTGCCAGCAGCTTGCCAGGGGCCTATGGCTACACCTTC
- | TRBJ1-2 | - | TRBV19 | CASSIGVGGYTF | TGTGCCAGTAGTATCGGGGTTGGCGGCTACACCTTC
- | TRBJ2-1 | TRBD2 | TRBV7-2 | CASSSPGLAVYEQFF | TGTGCCAGCAGCTCTCCGGGACTAGCAGTCTATGAGCAGTTCTTC
- | TRBJ1-2 | TRBD1 | TRBV6-4 | CALQQGAYRDDGYTF | TGTGCCTTACAACAGGGGGCGTATAGGGATGATGGCTACACCTTC
once | TRBJ2-1 | - | TRBV18 | CASSPTAYNEQFF | TGTGCCAGCTCACCGACAGCTTACAATGAGCAGTTCTTC
- | TRBJ1-4 | - | TRBV11-2 | CASSLGGRQGNEKLFF | TGTGCCAGCAGCTTAGGCGGGAGGCAGGGAAATGAAAAACTGTTTTTT
- | TRBJ1-1 | TRBD1 | TRBV5-4 | CASSLDPGGLGDTEAFF | TGTGCCAGCAGCTTGGATCCAGGGGGCTTAGGGGACACTGAAGCTTTCTTT
- | TRBJ2-7 | - | TRBV24-1 | CATSGSGGIENEQYF | TGTGCCACCAGTGGGTCGGGCGGGATTGAAAACGAGCAGTACTTC
- | TRBJ2-3 | - | TRBV27 | CASSFLSTDTQYF | TGTGCCAGCAGTTTCCTGAGTACAGATACGCAGTATTTT
- | TRBJ1-6 | - | TRBV6-5 | CASSLEGAGSPLHF | TGTGCCAGCAGCCTAGAAGGGGCTGGTTCACCCCTCCACTTT
once | TRBJ1-1 | - | TRBV21-1 | CASSIQGQGALGTEAFF | TGTGCCAGCAGCATCCAAGGACAGGGGGCGTTGGGTACTGAAGCTTTCTTT
- | TRBJ1-2 | TRBD1 | TRBV6-5 | CASSSQGANYGYTF | TGTGCCAGCAGCTCACAGGGGGCAAACTATGGCTACACCTTC
- | TRBJ2-2 | - | TRBV29-1 | CSATGWETGELFF | TGCAGCGCAACAGGGTGGGAAACCGGGGAGCTGTTTTTT
- | TRBJ2-3 | TRBD1 | TRBV5-4 | CASSPGQGSTDTQYF | TGTGCCAGCAGTCCTGGACAGGGAAGCACAGATACGCAGTATTTT
- | TRBJ2-5 | TRBD2 | TRBV5-1 | CASSLYSSGLQETQYF | TGCGCCAGCAGCTTGTATTCTAGCGGGCTACAAGAGACCCAGTACTTC
- | TRBJ2-2 | - | TRBV11-2 | CASSPTTLNTGELFF | TGTGCCAGCAGCCCCACGACACTGAACACCGGGGAGCTGTTTTTT
- | TRBJ2-7 | - | TRBV28 | CASTTSESYEQYF | TGTGCCAGCACTACAAGCGAGTCCTACGAGCAGTACTTC
- | TRBJ2-3 | TRBD2 | TRBV5-6 | CASSLGAFWAGERTDTQYF | TGTGCCAGCAGCTTGGGGGCCTTTTGGGCGGGGGAACGCACAGATACGCAGTATTTT
- | TRBJ2-3 | TRBD1 | TRBV7-3 | CASSPGTGGWDTQYF | TGTGCCAGCAGCCCCGGGACAGGGGGCTGGGATACGCAGTATTTT
- | TRBJ2-2 | - | TRBV7-6 | CASSAQTGNTGELFF | TGTGCCAGCAGCGCCCAGACAGGAAACACCGGGGAGCTGTTTTTT
- | TRBJ2-1 | TRBD1 | TRBV7-8 | CASSLGSGTGDNEQFF | TGTGCCAGCAGCTTAGGTTCCGGGACAGGGGACAATGAGCAGTTCTTC